The 11 T cell receptor beta chains reported below all come from one sample, sequenced in a study of blood T cell repertoires in COVID-19. Using immunoSEQ multiplex PCR, the repertoire was profiled, and TCRdb retains in-frame clones only, with some absent. The sample has approximately 200,000 clones; about 85% are singletons. The material sequenced was peripheral blood. All receptors derive from a woman aged 40 to 50 with COVID-19, enrolled during active disease.

This clone has just a few counts. The genes are TRBV27 and TRBJ2-4; D may be TRBD1 (5 bases). The CDR3 is 12 amino acids. The V end lost 6 bases, the J end lost 3 bases, and 6 bases lay between the germline ends. Germline-derived CDR1 and CDR2 are MNHEY and SMNVEV (reference sequence). The CDR3 DNA reads TGTGCCAGCAGGGGGCTCAAAAACATTCAGTACTTC. Protein sequence: CASRGLKNIQYF.

The J gene is TRBJ1-2, the V gene TRBV29-1; the match to TRBD1 covers 9 bases. V gave up 4 bases and J gave up 4 bases; unmatched junction bases: 10. Germline V gives CDR1 SQVTM, CDR2 ANQGSEA. This CDR3 region has 15 residues. In nucleotides, the CDR3 is TGCAGCGTTGCCGGGACAGGGTCTGAACGCTATGGCTACACCTTC. Amino acids: CSVAGTGSERYGYTF.

This clone was detected once. The chain combines TRBV18 with TRBJ1-3; possibly TRBD1 for D (5 bases). Trimming pared 2 bases from V and 6 bases from J, leaving 11 bases between. The CDR3 spans 14 residues. The germline CDR1 and CDR2 sequences are KGHSH and LQKENI. The CDR3 nucleotides read TGTGCCAGCTCACCATCAGACAGACCAAACACCATATATTTT. Translated, it gives CASSPSDRPNTIYF.

The chain employs TRBV2 and TRBJ2-3; D is ambiguous. Trimming shortened V by 7 bases and J by 15 bases, and 17 bases separated the two germline ends. This CDR3 region has 11 residues. Germline V lookup: CDR1 SNHLY, CDR2 FYNNEI. CDR3 DNA: TGTGCCAGCATGTTTTCCGGCCAGGCCTATTTT. This codes for CASMFSGQAYF.

The rearrangement uses TRBV9 and TRBJ2-7; the D gene is possibly TRBD1 (6 bases). With 4 bases removed from V and 9 bases from J, the gap between germline ends came to 17 bases. The V gene's germline CDR1 is SGDLS and CDR2 YYNGEE. This CDR3 has 13 residues. The CDR3 bases are TGTGCCAGCAGCACCTCAGATGAGGGGGTGCAGTACTTC. Translating gives CASSTSDEGVQYF.

This clone has a handful of counts. V usage is TRBV27 and J usage is TRBJ1-5, with TRBD1 as a possible D gene (6 bases). This CDR3 is built from 14 residues. CDR1 is MNHEY, CDR2 SMNVEV, per germline (reference sequence). Trimming stripped 2 bases from V and 6 bases from J, with 11 bases between. The CDR3 spells CASSLGGGSQPQHF. As DNA, the CDR3 is TGTGCCAGCAGTTTAGGGGGGGGCAGTCAGCCCCAGCATTTT.

This chain uses TRBV29-1 with TRBJ2-7, with 10 bases identical to TRBD1. CDR3 size: 14 residues. V was pared by 7 bases and J by 2 bases, with 8 bases of the junction left unmatched. CDR1 is SQVTM and CDR2 is ANQGSEA in the germline V gene. The CDR3 sequence: CSAQGGTGAYEQYF. The CDR3 DNA follows: TGCAGCGCCCAAGGTGGGACAGGGGCCTACGAGCAGTACTTC.

The chain links TRBV6-2 or TRBV6-3 to TRBJ1-3, with D perhaps TRBD1 (5 bases). Germline assignment: CDR1 MNHEY and CDR2 SVGEGT. This CDR3 region has 15 residues. Trimming took off 5 bases at V and 0 bases at J, with 11 bases between the two ends. The CDR3 DNA reads as TGTGCCAGCAGTCATCAGGGACTCTCTGGAAACACCATATATTTT. It codes for CASSHQGLSGNTIYF.

The rearrangement uses TRBV10-3 and TRBJ2-2, with D perhaps TRBD2 (5 bases). V lost 4 bases to trimming and J lost 1 base, with 10 bases between them. There are 15 residues in the CDR3. CDR1 and CDR2 from the germline V gene are ENHRY and SYGVKD. CDR3 loop: CAISGVGRNTGELFF. In nucleotides, the CDR3 is TGTGCCATCAGTGGGGTAGGGAGGAACACCGGGGAGCTGTTTTTT.

The chain combines TRBV3-1 (or the pseudogene TRBV3-2) with TRBJ1-1; 9 bases are shared with TRBD1. Germline assignment: CDR1 LGHDT and CDR2 YNNKEL (reference sequence). Trimming cost V 1 base and J 5 bases; bases outside gene matches: 5. This CDR3 is 15 amino acids long. The CDR3 loop is CASSQGTGVRTEAFF. The CDR3 region has the DNA TGTGCCAGCAGCCAAGGGACAGGGGTTAGGACTGAAGCTTTCTTT.

The table lists this clone with a few counts. This chain joins TRBV10-2 and TRBJ1-1; TRBD1 matches at 12 bases. The germline V gene has CDR1 WSHSY and CDR2 SAAADI. The CDR3 length is 17 residues. V shed 8 bases and J 0 bases; nucleotides not matched to a gene: 10. CDR3 amino acids: CASEGTGGIGMNTEAFF. In DNA form, the CDR3 reads TGCGCCAGCGAGGGGACAGGGGGCATTGGAATGAACACTGAAGCTTTCTTT.